This is a list of T cell receptor beta chains from one sample in a study of blood T cell repertoires in COVID-19. Profiling relied on immunoSEQ multiplex PCR, and the TCRdb table lists in-frame clones only, not all of them. Of nearly 300,000 clones in the sample, roughly 88% are singletons; the top ten hold 6.9%. Sequenced input: peripheral blood. The source of these receptors is a woman aged 25 to 39 who had recovered from COVID-19. Each CDR3 is given with its conserved first and last residue. A D gene is named only where the DNA matches it firmly. Rows give clone size only sometimes, using once, few, many, or a class for an expanded clone.

clone size	CDR3 length	D gene	V gene	J gene	CDR3 protein	CDR3 DNA
.	13	.	TRBV18	TRBJ1-5	CASSEFSNQPQHF	TGTGCCAGCTCAGAGTTTAGCAATCAGCCCCAGCATTTT
.	16	.	TRBV6-1	TRBJ2-3	CASSEAGPGQGDTQYF	TGTGCCAGCAGTGAAGCGGGGCCAGGGCAGGGAGATACGCAGTATTTT
few	15	TRBD1	TRBV13	TRBJ1-6	CASSFENRGNSPLHF	TGTGCCAGCAGCTTTGAAAACAGGGGAAATTCACCCCTCCACTTT
.	13	.	TRBV11-2	TRBJ1-1	CASSPRTPTEAFF	TGTGCCAGCAGCCCTCGGACACCCACTGAAGCTTTCTTT
.	16	TRBD1	TRBV27	TRBJ2-5	CASSLSHRGQGETQYF	TGTGCCAGCAGTTTATCCCACAGGGGGCAGGGAGAGACCCAGTACTTC
.	12	.	TRBV2	TRBJ1-2	CASSERDYGYTF	TGTGCCAGCAGTGAAAGAGATTATGGCTACACCTTC
once	16	.	TRBV19	TRBJ1-5	CASKSHQGNSNQPQHF	TGTGCCAGTAAAAGCCATCAGGGAAATAGCAATCAGCCCCAGCATTTT
.	16	.	TRBV15	TRBJ1-2	CATSRRWTYRDYGYTF	TGTGCCACCAGCCGAAGATGGACTTATCGGGACTATGGCTACACCTTC
.	17	TRBD1	TRBV5-1	TRBJ1-6	CASSLGTGLVRDSPLHF	TGCGCCAGCAGCTTGGGGACAGGGCTGGTACGAGATTCACCCCTCCACTTT
.	14	TRBD2	TRBV19	TRBJ2-1	CASKASGGHVGQFF	TGTGCCAGTAAAGCTAGCGGGGGCCACGTGGGGCAGTTCTTC
.	15	TRBD1	TRBV27	TRBJ2-3	CASSRTGLSTDTQYF	TGTGCCAGCAGTAGGACAGGGCTGAGCACAGATACGCAGTATTTT
.	17	TRBD2	TRBV4-2	TRBJ2-3	CASSQDRTRPSTDTQYF	TGTGCCAGCAGCCAAGATCGGACTAGGCCAAGCACAGATACGCAGTATTTT
.	13	.	TRBV25-1	TRBJ2-3	CASNPKTADTQYF	TGTGCCAGCAATCCTAAAACGGCAGATACGCAGTATTTT
.	17	.	TRBV5-4	TRBJ1-2	CASSLVAGELTFYGYTF	TGTGCCAGCAGCTTGGTGGCAGGGGAATTGACGTTTTATGGCTACACCTTC
.	17	.	TRBV6-1	TRBJ1-1	CASSEGGLLRVNTEAFF	TGTGCCAGCAGTGAAGGGGGACTCCTAAGGGTGAACACTGAAGCTTTCTTT
.	15	.	TRBV6-5	TRBJ2-2	CASSYLTQGTGELFF	TGTGCCAGCAGTTACCTTACCCAGGGTACCGGGGAGCTGTTTTTT
.	12	TRBD1	TRBV7-8	TRBJ2-3	CASSPGQSTQYF	TGTGCCAGCAGCCCGGGACAGTCGACGCAGTATTTT
once	17	TRBD2	TRBV5-1	TRBJ2-7	CASSSSSASGGPYEQYF	TGCGCCAGCAGCTCCTCGAGCGCTAGCGGGGGGCCCTACGAGCAGTACTTC
.	15	TRBD1	TRBV19	TRBJ1-4	CASSILPGGREKLFF	TGTGCCAGTAGTATCCTCCCAGGGGGCCGCGAAAAACTGTTTTTT
.	14	.	TRBV7-3	TRBJ2-7	CASSPTADSYEQYF	TGTGCCAGCAGCCCCACCGCGGATTCCTACGAGCAGTACTTC
.	15	TRBD2	TRBV5-4	TRBJ2-7	CASSYSGGAAYEQYF	TGTGCCAGCAGCTATAGCGGGGGGGCGGCCTACGAGCAGTACTTC
.	15	TRBD1	TRBV28	TRBJ2-7	CASSLTGTGGAEQYF	TGTGCCAGCAGTTTAACCGGGACAGGGGGCGCCGAGCAGTACTTC
.	14	TRBD2	TRBV20-1	TRBJ2-7	CSASGASGGNEQYF	TGCAGTGCTAGTGGGGCTAGCGGGGGGAACGAGCAGTACTTC
.	19	TRBD2	TRBV11-3	TRBJ2-3	CASSLAPGLAGGSTDTQYF	TGTGCCAGCAGCTTGGCTCCGGGACTAGCGGGGGGGAGCACAGATACGCAGTATTTT
.	17	.	TRBV7-9	TRBJ1-1	CASSLGWGHSVNTEAFF	TGTGCCAGCAGCTTAGGTTGGGGCCACTCCGTGAACACTGAAGCTTTCTTT
.	15	.	TRBV4-2	TRBJ2-7	CASSDWGVPTYEQYF	TGTGCCAGCAGCGACTGGGGAGTTCCAACCTACGAGCAGTACTTC
.	13	.	TRBV6-4	TRBJ1-5	CASSPGSRQPQHF	TGTGCCAGCAGCCCAGGGTCGCGGCAGCCCCAGCATTTT
.	16	TRBD2	TRBV5-1	TRBJ2-5	CASSLDHGTSEETQYF	TGCGCCAGCAGCTTGGACCACGGGACTAGTGAGGAGACCCAGTACTTC
.	14	.	TRBV11-2	TRBJ2-3	CASSPTVVQMGQYF	TGTGCCAGCAGCCCAACAGTAGTACAGATGGGGCAGTATTTT
.	15	TRBD1	TRBV6-6	TRBJ1-6	CASSQDRGKNSPLHF	TGTGCCAGCAGTCAGGACAGGGGGAAGAATTCACCCCTCCACTTT
few	14	TRBD1	TRBV7-9	TRBJ1-2	CASSPTGEVGGYTF	TGTGCCAGCAGTCCCACAGGGGAGGTAGGAGGCTACACCTTC
few	15	.	TRBV18	TRBJ2-7	CASSPEGPSSYEQYF	TGTGCCAGCTCACCAGAGGGTCCGAGCTCCTACGAGCAGTACTTC
.	15	.	TRBV28	TRBJ1-1	CASSLSGAQTAEAFF	TGTGCCAGCAGTTTATCAGGGGCCCAAACCGCTGAAGCTTTCTTT
.	12	TRBD2	TRBV3-1/TRBV3-2	TRBJ2-5	CASSQGGGAQYF	TGTGCCAGCAGCCAAGGCGGGGGGGCCCAGTACTTC
.	15	TRBD1	TRBV7-9	TRBJ2-5	CASSLDRDSQETQYF	TGTGCCAGCAGCTTAGACCGGGACAGCCAAGAGACCCAGTACTTC
.	16	TRBD2	TRBV14	TRBJ2-1	CASRRKERGGRNEQFF	TGTGCCAGCAGACGGAAGGAACGGGGGGGCCGAAATGAGCAGTTCTTC
.	12	.	TRBV29-1	TRBJ2-7	CSVEDFRYEQYF	TGCAGCGTTGAAGATTTTCGGTACGAGCAGTACTTC
.	16	.	TRBV3-1/TRBV3-2	TRBJ2-2	CASSLDRSARTGELFF	TGTGCCAGCAGCCTTGACCGTAGTGCCAGGACCGGGGAGCTGTTTTTT
once	16	TRBD2	TRBV11-3	TRBJ2-3	CASSVGGGQDPDTQYF	TGTGCCAGCAGCGTCGGCGGGGGGCAAGATCCAGATACGCAGTATTTT
.	16	.	TRBV4-1	TRBJ2-2	CASSQDGLASTGELFF	TGCGCCAGCAGCCAAGATGGCTTAGCGAGCACCGGGGAGCTGTTTTTT
.	14	TRBD1	TRBV7-2	TRBJ1-1	CASSLNRGDTEAFF	TGTGCCAGCAGCTTAAACAGGGGGGACACTGAAGCTTTCTTT
.	18	TRBD2	TRBV7-6	TRBJ2-3	CASSPAGAGDVYTDTQYF	TGTGCCAGCAGCCCCGCTGGGGCGGGGGACGTATACACAGATACGCAGTATTTT
.	15	.	TRBV5-5	TRBJ2-3	CASSLGARYTDTQYF	TGTGCCAGCAGCTTGGGGGCCAGATACACAGATACGCAGTATTTT
once	15	TRBD1	TRBV6-2/TRBV6-3	TRBJ1-6	CASSPQGQGNSPLHF	TGTGCCAGCAGTCCCCAGGGACAGGGAAATTCACCCCTCCACTTT
.	12	.	TRBV12-3/TRBV12-4	TRBJ2-2	CASIQNTGELFF	TGTGCCAGCATACAGAACACCGGGGAGCTGTTTTTT
few	16	.	TRBV6-1	TRBJ2-1	CASSEWQGSISDEQFF	TGTGCCAGCAGTGAATGGCAGGGGTCGATCTCCGATGAGCAGTTCTTC
.	18	TRBD1	TRBV6-4	TRBJ2-1	CASSDSRAVGQGYNEQFF	TGTGCCAGCAGTGACTCGAGAGCGGTGGGACAGGGCTACAATGAGCAGTTCTTC
.	14	TRBD1	TRBV5-4	TRBJ2-7	CASSLAGQAYEQYF	TGTGCCAGCAGCTTGGCGGGACAGGCCTACGAGCAGTACTTC
.	13	.	TRBV4-1	TRBJ2-5	CASSRGLRETQYF	TGCGCCAGCAGCCGAGGACTTCGGGAGACCCAGTACTTC
.	16	.	TRBV4-1	TRBJ2-3	CASSQAPGGYTDTQYF	TGCGCCAGCAGCCAAGCACCGGGGGGCTACACAGATACGCAGTATTTT
.	17	TRBD1	TRBV7-2	TRBJ2-7	CASSLVGNQGAVHEQYF	TGTGCCAGCAGCTTAGTCGGAAACCAGGGGGCGGTCCACGAGCAGTACTTC
.	13	TRBD1	TRBV6-5	TRBJ2-3	CASRGTGSDTQYF	TGTGCCAGCAGGGGGACAGGGTCAGATACGCAGTATTTT
.	15	TRBD2	TRBV7-8	TRBJ2-3	CASSPRPSGGDTQYF	TGTGCCAGCAGCCCCCGGCCTAGCGGGGGGGATACGCAGTATTTT
.	16	.	TRBV13	TRBJ2-2	CASSNTPGQVTGELFF	TGTGCCAGCAGTAATACCCCGGGACAAGTGACCGGGGAGCTGTTTTTT
.	14	.	TRBV7-2	TRBJ1-1	CASSRDRAYTEAFF	TGTGCCAGCAGCCGTGACAGAGCCTACACTGAAGCTTTCTTT
once	18	TRBD2	TRBV28	TRBJ2-2	CASSPPSELAGITGELFF	TGTGCCAGCAGTCCTCCATCGGAATTAGCGGGGATCACCGGGGAGCTGTTTTTT
.	16	.	TRBV19	TRBJ2-2	CASSTRSGLPTGELFF	TGTGCCAGTAGTACTCGATCGGGACTCCCTACGGGGGAGCTGTTTTTT
.	13	.	TRBV7-3	TRBJ1-2	CASSLKGVYGYTF	TGTGCCAGCAGCTTAAAGGGGGTCTATGGCTACACCTTC
once	16	TRBD1	TRBV24-1	TRBJ1-5	CATSDSRQGAVQPQHF	TGTGCCACCAGTGATTCCCGACAGGGGGCCGTTCAGCCCCAGCATTTT